This TCR beta chain was profiled in a study of cytomegalovirus exposure and HLA in healthy donors. Study outcomes and limitations: A classifier reportedly called cytomegalovirus status with high sensitivity and specificity. A later analysis showed that HLA-associated TCR beta chains had undergone more clonal expansion than equally common others. It emerged from a later analysis that several of the most significant clusters appeared to be linked to common viral pathogens.

The PCR was carried out with 60 Vbeta primers and 13 Jbeta primers. Produced via immunoSEQ multiplex PCR; TCRdb's table is partial and in-frame only. The sample lists 140,000 or so clones, around three quarters occurring once. V lost 4 bases, J lost 10 bases, and 10 bases stayed unmatched. The V gene's germline CDR1 is SGHRS and CDR2 YFSETQ. The CDR3 sequence is 15 residues long. This clone was picked up a small number of times. The antigen remains unidentified. The clonotype comes from a man aged 40-49 years in good health and CMV-seronegative. The V gene is TRBV5-1, the J gene TRBJ1-6; 8 nucleotides match TRBD1. The specimen was PBMCs. The CDR3 protein is CASSTLTGEDSPLHF. Here the CDR3 DNA reads TGCGCCAGCAGCACGTTGACAGGGGAGGACTCACCCCTCCACTTT.